This entry features one T cell receptor (beta chain) sequence. This CDR3 comprises 17 residues. V gave up 3 bases and J gave up 1 base; unmatched junction bases: 11. Germline V gives CDR1 KGHSH, CDR2 LQKENI. This entry comes from a study of blood T cell repertoires in COVID-19. Per the study methods: Reference gene primer amplification yielded estimated nucleated cell counts. Using immunoSEQ multiplex PCR, the repertoire was profiled, and TCRdb retains in-frame clones only, with some absent. Clone size and V and J calls were adopted from that table, with D and trimming inferred from the DNA. The sample consists of a few hundred thousand clones, under 85% of them appearing once. Clinical history as reported by participants underpinned cohort assignment. Two negative PCRs, clearance, or symptom resolution were required of recovered Cohort 3 donors.

Sequencing used PBMCs or T cells enriched from blood (not recorded which). This sequence originates from a woman aged 45-65 years who had recovered from COVID-19. V gene TRBV18 combines with J gene TRBJ1-2; TRBD1 agrees at 7 bases. CDR3 region: CASSPLKGGQINYGYTF. CDR3 in DNA: TGTGCCAGCTCACCCTTGAAGGGGGGACAGATTAACTATGGCTACACCTTC.